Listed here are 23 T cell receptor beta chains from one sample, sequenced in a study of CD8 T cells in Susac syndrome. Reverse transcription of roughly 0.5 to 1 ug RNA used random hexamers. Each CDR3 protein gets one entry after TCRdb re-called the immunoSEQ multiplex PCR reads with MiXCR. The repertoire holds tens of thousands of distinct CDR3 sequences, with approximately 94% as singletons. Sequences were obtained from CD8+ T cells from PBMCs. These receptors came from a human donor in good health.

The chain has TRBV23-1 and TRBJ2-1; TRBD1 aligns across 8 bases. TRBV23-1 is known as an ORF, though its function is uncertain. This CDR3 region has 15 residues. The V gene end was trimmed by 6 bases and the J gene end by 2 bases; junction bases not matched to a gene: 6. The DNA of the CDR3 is TGCGCCAGCAGCCCCACAGGGGGTACCTACAATGAGCAGTTCTTC. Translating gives CASSPTGGTYNEQFF.

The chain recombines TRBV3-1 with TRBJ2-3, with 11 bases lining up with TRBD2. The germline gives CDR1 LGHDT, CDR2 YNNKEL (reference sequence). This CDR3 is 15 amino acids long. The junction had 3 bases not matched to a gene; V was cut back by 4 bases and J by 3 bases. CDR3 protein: CASSPGLAGTDTQYF. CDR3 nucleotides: TGTGCCAGCAGCCCTGGACTAGCGGGTACAGATACGCAGTATTTT.

The CDR3 here is CASSLVSGVDTEAFF. DNA for the CDR3: TGTGCCAGCAGTTTGGTTTCAGGGGTTGACACTGAAGCTTTCTTT. The rearrangement joins TRBV28 to TRBJ1-1, with D possibly TRBD1 on 6 matching bases. The CDR3 contains 15 residues. CDR1 is MDHEN, CDR2 SYDVKM, per germline. V was cut by 3 bases and J by 3 bases, with 14 bases left in between.

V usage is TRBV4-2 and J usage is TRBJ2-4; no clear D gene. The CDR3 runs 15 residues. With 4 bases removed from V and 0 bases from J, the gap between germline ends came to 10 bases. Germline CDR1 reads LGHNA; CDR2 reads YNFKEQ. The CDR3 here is CASSLKQLAKNIQYF. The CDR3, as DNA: TGTGCCAGCAGCCTGAAGCAATTAGCCAAAAACATTCAGTACTTC.

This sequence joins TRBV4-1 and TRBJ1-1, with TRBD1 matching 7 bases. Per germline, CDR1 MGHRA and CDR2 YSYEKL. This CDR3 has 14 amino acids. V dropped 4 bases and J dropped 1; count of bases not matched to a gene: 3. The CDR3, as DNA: TGCGCCAGCAGCCTAAGGACAGGGAACACTGAAGCTTTCTTT. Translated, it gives CASSLRTGNTEAFF.

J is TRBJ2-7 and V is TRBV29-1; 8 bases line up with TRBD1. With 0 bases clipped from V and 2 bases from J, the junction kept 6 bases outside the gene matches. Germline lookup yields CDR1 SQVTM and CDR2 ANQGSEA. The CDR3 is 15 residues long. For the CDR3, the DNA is TGCAGCGTTGAAGACCGCGGACAGGGACCCTACGAGCAGTACTTC. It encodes CSVEDRGQGPYEQYF.

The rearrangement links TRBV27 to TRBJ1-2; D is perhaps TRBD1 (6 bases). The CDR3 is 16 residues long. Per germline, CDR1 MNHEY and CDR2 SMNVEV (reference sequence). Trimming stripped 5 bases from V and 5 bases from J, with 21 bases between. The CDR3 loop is CASSPNHFDRKYGYTF. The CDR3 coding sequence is TGTGCCAGCAGTCCTAACCACTTCGACAGGAAGTATGGCTACACCTTC.

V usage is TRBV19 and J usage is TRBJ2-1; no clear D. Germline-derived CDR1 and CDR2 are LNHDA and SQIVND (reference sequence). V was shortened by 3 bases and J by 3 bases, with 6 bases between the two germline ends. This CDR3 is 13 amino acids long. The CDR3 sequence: CASSIDIYNEQFF. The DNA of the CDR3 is TGTGCCAGTAGTATTGACATCTACAATGAGCAGTTCTTC.

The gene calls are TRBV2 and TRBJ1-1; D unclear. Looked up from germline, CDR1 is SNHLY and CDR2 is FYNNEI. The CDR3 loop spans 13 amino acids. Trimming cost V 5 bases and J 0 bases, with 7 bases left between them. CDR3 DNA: TGTGCCAGCAGTCAATTGGTGAACACTGAAGCTTTCTTT. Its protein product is CASSQLVNTEAFF.

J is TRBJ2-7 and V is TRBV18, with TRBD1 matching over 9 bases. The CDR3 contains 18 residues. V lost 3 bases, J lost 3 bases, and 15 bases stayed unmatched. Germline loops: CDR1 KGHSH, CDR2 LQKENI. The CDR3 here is CASSPFQGQGPRGYEQYF. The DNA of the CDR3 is TGTGCCAGCTCACCTTTCCAAGGACAGGGGCCCCGAGGCTACGAGCAGTACTTC.

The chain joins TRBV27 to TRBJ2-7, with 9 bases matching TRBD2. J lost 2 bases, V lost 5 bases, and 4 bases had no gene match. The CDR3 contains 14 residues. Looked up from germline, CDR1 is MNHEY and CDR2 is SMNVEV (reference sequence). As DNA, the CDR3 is TGTGCCAGCAGTCCAATAGCGGGAGCCTACGAGCAGTACTTC. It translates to CASSPIAGAYEQYF.

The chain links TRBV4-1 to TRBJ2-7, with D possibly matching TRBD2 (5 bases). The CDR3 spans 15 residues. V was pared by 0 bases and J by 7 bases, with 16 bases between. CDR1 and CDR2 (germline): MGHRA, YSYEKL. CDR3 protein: CASSQDHGNTREQYF. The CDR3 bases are TGCGCCAGCAGCCAAGATCACGGGAACACTAGAGAGCAGTACTTC.

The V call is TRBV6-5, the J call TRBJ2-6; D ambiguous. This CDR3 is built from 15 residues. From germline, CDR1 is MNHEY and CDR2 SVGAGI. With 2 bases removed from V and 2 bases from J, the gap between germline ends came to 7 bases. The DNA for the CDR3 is TGTGCCAGCAGTTACGGGCACCCTGGGGCCAACGTCCTGACTTTC. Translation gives CASSYGHPGANVLTF.

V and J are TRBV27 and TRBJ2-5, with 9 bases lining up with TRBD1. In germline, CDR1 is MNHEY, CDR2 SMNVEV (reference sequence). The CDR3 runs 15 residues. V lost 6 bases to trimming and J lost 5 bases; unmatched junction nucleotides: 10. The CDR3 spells CASSTISGTGETQYF. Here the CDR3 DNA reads TGTGCCAGCAGCACAATCTCCGGGACAGGGGAGACCCAGTACTTC.

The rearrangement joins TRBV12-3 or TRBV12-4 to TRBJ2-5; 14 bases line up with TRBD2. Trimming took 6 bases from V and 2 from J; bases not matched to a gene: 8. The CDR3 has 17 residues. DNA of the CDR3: TGTGCCAGCAGCTCTGGGACTAGCGGGAGAGAACAAGAGACCCAGTACTTC. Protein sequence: CASSSGTSGREQETQYF.

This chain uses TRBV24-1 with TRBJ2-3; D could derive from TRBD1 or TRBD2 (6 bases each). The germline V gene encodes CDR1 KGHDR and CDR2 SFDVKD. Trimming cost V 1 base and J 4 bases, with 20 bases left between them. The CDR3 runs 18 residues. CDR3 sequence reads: CATSDFGKGPGGADTQYF. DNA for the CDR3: TGTGCCACCAGTGATTTTGGGAAGGGGCCCGGGGGCGCAGATACGCAGTATTTT.

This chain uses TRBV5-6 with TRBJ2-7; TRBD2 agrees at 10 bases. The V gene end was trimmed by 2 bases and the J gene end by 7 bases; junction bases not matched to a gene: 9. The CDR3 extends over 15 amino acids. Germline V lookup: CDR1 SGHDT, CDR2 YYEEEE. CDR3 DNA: TGTGCCAGCAGCTTTTCGACTAGCGGGTTGTGGGAGCAGTACTTC. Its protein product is CASSFSTSGLWEQYF.

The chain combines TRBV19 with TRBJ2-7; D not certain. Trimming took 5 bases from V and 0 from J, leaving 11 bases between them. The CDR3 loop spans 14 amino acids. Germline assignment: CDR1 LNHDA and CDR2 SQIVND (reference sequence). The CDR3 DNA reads TGTGCCAGTAGTCTCGGACCCGACTCCTACGAGCAGTACTTC. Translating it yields CASSLGPDSYEQYF.

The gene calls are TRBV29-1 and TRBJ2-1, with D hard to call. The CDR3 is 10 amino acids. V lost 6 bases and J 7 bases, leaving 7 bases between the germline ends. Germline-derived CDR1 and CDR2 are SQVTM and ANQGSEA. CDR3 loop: CSVLGNEQFF. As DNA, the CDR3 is TGCAGCGTCCTAGGGAATGAGCAGTTCTTC.

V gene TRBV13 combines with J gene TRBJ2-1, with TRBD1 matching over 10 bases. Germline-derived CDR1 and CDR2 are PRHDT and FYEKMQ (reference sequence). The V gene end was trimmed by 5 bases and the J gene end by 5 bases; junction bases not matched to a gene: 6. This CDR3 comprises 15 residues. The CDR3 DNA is TGTGCCAGCAGCGGGAGGGGGACAGGGGACAATGAGCAGTTCTTC. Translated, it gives CASSGRGTGDNEQFF.

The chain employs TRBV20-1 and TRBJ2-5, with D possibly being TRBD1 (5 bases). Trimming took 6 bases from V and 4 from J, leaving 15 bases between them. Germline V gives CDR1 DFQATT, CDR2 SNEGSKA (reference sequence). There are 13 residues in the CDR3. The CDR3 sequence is CSAAQGLAETQYF. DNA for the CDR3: TGCAGTGCAGCTCAGGGTTTGGCAGAGACCCAGTACTTC.

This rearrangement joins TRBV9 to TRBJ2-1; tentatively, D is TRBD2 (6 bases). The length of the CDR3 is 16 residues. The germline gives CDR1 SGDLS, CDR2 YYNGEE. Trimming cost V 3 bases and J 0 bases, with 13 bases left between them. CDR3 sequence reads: CASSGSGPSSYNEQFF. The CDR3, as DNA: TGTGCCAGCAGCGGGAGCGGGCCTAGCTCCTACAATGAGCAGTTCTTC.

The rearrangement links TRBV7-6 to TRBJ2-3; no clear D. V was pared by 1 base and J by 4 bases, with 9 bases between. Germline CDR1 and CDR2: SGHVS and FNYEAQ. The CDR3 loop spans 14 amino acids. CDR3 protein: CASSLVLDADTQYF. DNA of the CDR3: TGTGCCAGCAGCTTAGTGCTAGATGCAGATACGCAGTATTTT.